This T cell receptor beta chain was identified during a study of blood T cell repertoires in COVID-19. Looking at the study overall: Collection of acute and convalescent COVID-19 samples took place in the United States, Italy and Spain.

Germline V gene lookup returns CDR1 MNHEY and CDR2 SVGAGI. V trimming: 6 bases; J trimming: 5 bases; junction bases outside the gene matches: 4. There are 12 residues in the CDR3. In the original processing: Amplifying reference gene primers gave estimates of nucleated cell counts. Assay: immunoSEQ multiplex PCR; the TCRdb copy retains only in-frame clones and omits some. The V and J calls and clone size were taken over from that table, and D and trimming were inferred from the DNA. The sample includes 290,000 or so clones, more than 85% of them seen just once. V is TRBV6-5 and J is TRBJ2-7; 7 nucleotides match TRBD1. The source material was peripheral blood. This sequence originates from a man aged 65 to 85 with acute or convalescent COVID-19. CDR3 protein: CASRQQGNEQYF. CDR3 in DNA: TGTGCCAGCAGACAACAGGGGAACGAGCAGTACTTC.